Each of the 18 T cell receptor beta chains below was sequenced from the same sample in a study of T cells after posttransplantation cyclophosphamide. Generated by immunoSEQ multiplex PCR, the TCRdb table keeps only in-frame clones and is missing some. In the table there are about 32,000 clones, 80% to 90% of which are singletons. The source material was PBMCs. Every receptor here comes from a middle-aged woman with a blood cancer, CMV-positive, and with a related stem cell donor.

This rearrangement joins TRBV5-1 to TRBJ2-5, with D possibly matching TRBD2 (6 bases). From germline, CDR1 is SGHRS and CDR2 YFSETQ. V lost 2 bases to trimming and J lost 5 bases, with 16 bases between them. This CDR3 has 15 amino acids. The CDR3 reads CASSLRLVPGETQYF. CDR3 sequence (DNA): TGCGCCAGCAGCTTACGACTAGTACCGGGGGAGACCCAGTACTTC.

This chain joins TRBV6-1 and TRBJ1-1; the match to TRBD1 covers 7 bases. V gave up 6 bases and J gave up 3 bases; unmatched junction bases: 10. The CDR3 consists of 15 residues. The germline gives CDR1 MNHNS, CDR2 SASEGT. CDR3 sequence: CASSQGGQGDTEAFF. CDR3 DNA sequence: TGTGCCAGCAGCCAAGGGGGGCAGGGGGACACTGAAGCTTTCTTT.

The rearrangement joins TRBV7-3 to TRBJ1-6; 9 nucleotides align to TRBD1. Trimming cost V 1 base and J 7 bases; bases outside gene matches: 2. CDR1 SGHTA and CDR2 FQGTGA come from the germline V gene. The CDR3 has 15 amino acids. The CDR3 loop is CASSLIGTGNSPLHF. The DNA for the CDR3 is TGTGCCAGCAGCTTAATCGGGACAGGGAATTCACCCCTCCACTTT.

The chain employs TRBV6-5 and TRBJ1-1; 8 bases align to TRBD1. Losses at the gene ends were 8 bases for V and 0 bases for J; bases not matched to a gene: 5. Germline CDR1 MNHEY, CDR2 SVGAGI. There are 14 residues in the CDR3. The CDR3 protein is CASSRDRLNTEAFF. The DNA of the CDR3 is TGTGCCAGCTCCCGGGACAGGCTGAACACTGAAGCTTTCTTT.

This clone was observed a single time. The V gene is TRBV7-9, the J gene TRBJ2-5; D possibly corresponds to TRBD1 (6 bases). The CDR3 is 15 residues long. V lost 4 bases and J 2 bases, leaving 14 bases between the germline ends. CDR1 and CDR2 (germline): SEHNR, FQNEAQ (reference sequence). The CDR3 protein is CASSSIGQTQETQYF. In DNA, the CDR3 is TGTGCCAGCAGCTCTATCGGACAGACTCAAGAGACCCAGTACTTC.

The J gene is TRBJ1-1, the V gene TRBV13, with a weak D call TRBD1 (5 bases). V was cut by 3 bases and J by 5 bases, with 16 bases left in between. CDR3 length equals 15 residues. Germline assignment: CDR1 PRHDT and CDR2 FYEKMQ (reference sequence). DNA of the CDR3: TGTGCCAGCAGCTTGGGGGGTGGAGGTGAGACTGAAGCTTTCTTT. Its protein product is CASSLGGGGETEAFF.

J is TRBJ1-1 and V is TRBV5-6; TRBD1 matches at 8 bases. After removal of 0 bases from V and 3 bases from J, the junction contained 10 bases not matched to a gene. The CDR3 consists of 17 residues. CDR1 and CDR2 (germline): SGHDT, YYEEEE. The CDR3, as DNA: TGTGCCAGCAGCTTGGGGCCAGGGGGCGCAGCGGACACTGAAGCTTTCTTT. Its protein is CASSLGPGGAADTEAFF.

The chain links TRBV7-9 to TRBJ1-4; TRBD1 might be the D (6 bases). The CDR3 is 14 amino acids. V lost 1 base and J 4 bases, leaving 7 bases between the germline ends. Germline CDR1 is SEHNR and CDR2 is FQNEAQ (reference sequence). Here the CDR3 reads CASSLGGGNEKLFF. CDR3 DNA sequence: TGTGCCAGCAGCTTAGGAGGGGGTAATGAAAAACTGTTTTTT.

Comments on this clone: One junction end does not reproduce the germline sequence, and a read error may be involved. The sample contains more than one DNA sequence encoding this CDR3. V and J are TRBV15 and TRBJ1-6; 7 nucleotides match TRBD1. This CDR3 spans 18 amino acids. From germline, CDR1 is LNHNV and CDR2 YYDKDF (reference sequence). The CDR3 loop is CATSRDMGQRQGNSPLHF. The CDR3 DNA reads TGTGCCACCAGCAGAGATATGGGTCAGAGACAGGGAAATTCCCCCCTCCACTTT.

The chain joins TRBV5-4 to TRBJ1-4; maybe TRBD1 (5 bases). With 5 bases removed from V and 7 bases from J, the gap between germline ends came to 15 bases. This CDR3 contains 14 residues. From germline, CDR1 is SGHNT and CDR2 YYREEE (reference sequence). The CDR3 nucleotides read TGTGCCAGCAGACCAGGGCCCGTGGGTGAAAAACTGTTTTTT. It codes for CASRPGPVGEKLFF.

The chain carries TRBV4-2 and TRBJ2-7, with TRBD2 matching over 8 bases. The CDR3 has 16 residues. The junction had 10 bases not matched to a gene; V was cut back by 4 bases and J by 2 bases. Germline V gene sequence: CDR1 LGHNA, CDR2 YNFKEQ. CDR3 protein: CASSPVTSGYTYEQYF. Here the CDR3 DNA reads TGTGCCAGCAGCCCGGTCACTAGCGGATATACCTACGAGCAGTACTTC.

CDR3 coding DNA: TGCGCCAGCAGCTTGGCCGGAGGGAGCGGGGAGCTGTTTTTT. It encodes CASSLAGGSGELFF. The chain joins TRBV5-1 to TRBJ2-2, with a weak D call TRBD2 (6 bases). In germline, CDR1 is SGHRS, CDR2 YFSETQ. The CDR3 is 14 residues long. Trimming shortened V by 0 bases and J by 7 bases, and 10 bases separated the two germline ends.

This clone occurred once. The rearrangement uses TRBV11-3 and TRBJ2-2; 7 bases align to TRBD1. The CDR3 is 16 residues long. After removal of 3 bases from V and 0 bases from J, the junction contained 4 bases not matched to a gene. Germline V gene sequence: CDR1 SGHNT, CDR2 YENEEA. The CDR3 loop reads CASSLPGQANTGELFF. The CDR3 nucleotides read TGTGCCAGCAGCTTGCCCGGACAGGCGAACACCGGGGAGCTGTTTTTT.

The chain carries TRBV29-1 and TRBJ2-7; 8 nucleotides align to TRBD1. Unmatched junction bases numbered 6, after V lost 5 bases and J lost 3 bases. The CDR3 is made up of 13 amino acids. CDR1 and CDR2 from the germline V gene are SQVTM and ANQGSEA. This CDR3 reads CSVWTGTFYEQYF. CDR3 bases: TGCAGCGTTTGGACAGGGACTTTCTACGAGCAGTACTTC.

The chain links TRBV15 to TRBJ1-6; D gene unclear. Germline values: CDR1 LNHNV, CDR2 YYDKDF (reference sequence). CDR3 size: 18 residues. The V and J ends lost 7 bases and 0 bases respectively, with 19 bases between them. CDR3 sequence reads: CATTKDFGGSSYNSPLHF. The CDR3 DNA follows: TGTGCCACCACCAAGGACTTTGGAGGGAGCTCCTATAATTCACCCCTCCACTTT.

The chain's CDR3 is CASRGTGWTEAFF. CDR3 coding DNA: TGTGCCAGCAGGGGGACAGGCTGGACTGAAGCTTTCTTT. J is TRBJ1-1 and V is TRBV6-1, with 8 positions matching TRBD1. The germline V gene encodes CDR1 MNHNS and CDR2 SASEGT. V gave up 6 bases and J gave up 5 bases; unmatched junction bases: 5. The CDR3 runs 13 residues.

V gene TRBV4-1 combines with J gene TRBJ2-1; D perhaps matches TRBD1 (7 bases). V was shortened by 1 base and J by 0 bases, with 10 bases between the two germline ends. Looked up from germline, CDR1 is MGHRA and CDR2 is YSYEKL. The CDR3 totals 16 residues. Here the CDR3 DNA reads TGCGCCAGCAGCCAAGTCCAGGGGGGCTCCTACAATGAGCAGTTCTTC. It specifies CASSQVQGGSYNEQFF.

This sequence joins TRBV13 and TRBJ1-1; no firm D call. The V gene lost 4 bases and the J gene lost 2 bases, with 14 bases spanning the gap. In germline, CDR1 is PRHDT, CDR2 FYEKMQ (reference sequence). The CDR3 extends over 15 amino acids. CDR3: CASSSPHRGNTEAFF. As DNA, the CDR3 is TGTGCCAGCAGCTCCCCTCATCGCGGAAACACTGAAGCTTTCTTT.